This entry concerns a single TCR beta chain. This specimen belongs to a study of CD8 T cells in Susac syndrome. This CDR3 is 14 amino acids long. Between the trimmed V and J ends, which lost 3 bases and 1 base, there was a span of 12 bases. From germline, CDR1 is SQVTM and CDR2 ANQGSEA. After extraction with the RNeasy kit, about 0.45 to 1 ug of the RNA was reverse transcribed using random hexamers. Amplification of TCR beta CDR3 spanned 54 Vbeta and 13 Jbeta via immunoSEQ multiplex PCR. TCRdb re-derived calls from the immunoSEQ multiplex PCR reads in MiXCR, one entry per CDR3 protein. Of 100,000 or so distinct CDR3 sequences listed, 95% are singletons.

The receptor was derived from a human donor with Susac syndrome. The V and J genes are TRBV29-1 and TRBJ2-5; perhaps D is TRBD1 or TRBD2 (5 bases each). Sequencing was done on a sample of CD8+ T cells from PBMCs. DNA for the CDR3: TGCAGCGTTGATACGGGACGAGGCCAAGAGACCCAGTACTTC. Protein: CSVDTGRGQETQYF.